The T cell receptor (beta chain) under discussion was sequenced for a study of blood T cells in healthy people across ages. Findings and caveats of the study: The long-lived group displayed more naive CD4+ cells, plus higher diversity, than the aged donors did. In older individuals, TCR beta diversity per million T cells was lower, falling roughly linearly with age.

CDR3 length: 16 residues. V was pared by 6 bases and J by 2 bases, with 8 bases of the junction left unmatched. CDR1 and CDR2 (germline): MNHEY, SVGEGT. A sample-barcoded 5' primer and a J-beta primer mix were used in a second PCR of about 6 to 12 cycles. Each single sample gave us at least 3 million CDR3-containing paired-end reads. TCRdb re-called the 5' RACE reads with MiXCR, one entry per CDR3 protein. The data contain fewer than 700,000 distinct CDR3 sequences, roughly 43% of them singletons. Staff drew roughly 10 milliliters of peripheral blood from each donor. Comments on this clonotype: Its specificity is not known.

The rearrangement joins TRBV6-2 or TRBV6-3 to TRBJ2-7; 12 bases align to TRBD2. Sequencing used blood. The TCR sequence derives from a man older than 75 in good health. The CDR3 region is CASSHWTSGAPYEQYF. The CDR3 DNA reads as TGTGCCAGCAGCCACTGGACTAGCGGGGCCCCCTACGAGCAGTACTTC.